This note documents a single T cell receptor (beta chain) sequence. Its target is unknown. This sample is part of a study of OX40 agonist ivuxolimab in advanced cancers. As for the study in general: Patients were given ivuxolimab, an antibody that agonizes OX40 (CD134). Patients received intravenous ivuxolimab every 2 weeks at 0.01 to 10 mg/kg. Every patient in dose escalation had hepatocellular carcinoma, melanoma, renal cell or head and neck cancer.

Trimming cost V 10 bases and J 0 bases, with 15 bases left between them. CDR3 length equals 14 residues. Germline lookup yields CDR1 SNHLY and CDR2 FYNNEI. Findings and limits, study-wide: Near-lowest levels of clonal expansion characterized partial responders at 0.1-3.0 mg/kg.

The repertoire was sequenced with immunoSEQ multiplex PCR; TCRdb's copy has only in-frame clones and lacks some. The table includes roughly 46,000 clones, about 91% detected once. The receptor was isolated from an adult with an advanced solid tumor such as melanoma, head and neck, liver or kidney cancer. The J gene is TRBJ1-1, the V gene TRBV2; D uncertain. The material sequenced was CD4+ or CD8+ T cells sorted from blood, taken in a trial of the OX40 agonist ivuxolimab. The CDR3 DNA reads as TGTGCCATAAAGACAAATGGGATGAACACTGAAGCTTTCTTT. As protein: CAIKTNGMNTEAFF.